These T cell receptor beta chains were read from a single sample in a study of spatial heterogeneity in lung cancer. A single record per CDR3 protein comes from TCRdb applying MiXCR to the 5' RACE reads. The repertoire has around 26,000 distinct CDR3 sequences, 8% to 10% of them found once; the top ten carry almost 8%. The sequences come from lung tumor tissue, collected at surgery. These receptors all stem from a male donor with early-stage non-small cell lung cancer. Each CDR3 is given with its conserved first and last residue. D genes are given only for firm matches. Size values are once, few and many counts, or a class for expanded clones, and some rows have none.

size,V,J,D,CDR3,DNA
many,TRBV7-2,TRBJ2-3,TRBD1,CASTKEGGPDTQYF,TGTGCCAGCACCAAGGAAGGGGGCCCAGATACGCAGTATTTT
medium-sized,TRBV29-1,TRBJ1-2,.,CSVAIGVYGYTF,TGCAGCGTAGCAATCGGGGTCTATGGCTACACCTTC
.,TRBV27,TRBJ2-7,TRBD2,CASSLGREYEQYF,TGTGCCAGCAGTTTGGGGCGGGAGTACGAGCAGTACTTC
many,TRBV7-9,TRBJ2-1,.,CAAGLRAYNEQFF,TGTGCCGCCGGCCTGCGCGCCTACAATGAGCAGTTCTTC
many,TRBV5-1,TRBJ2-6,.,CASSWTDSGANVLTF,TGCGCCAGCAGCTGGACAGATTCTGGGGCCAACGTCCTGACTTTC
many,TRBV29-1,TRBJ1-5,.,CSVAGGGGQPQHF,TGCAGCGTGGCGGGGGGAGGCGGCCAGCCCCAGCATTTT
many,TRBV21-1,TRBJ1-4,.,CASSKLGQKRVEKLFF,TGTGCCAGCAGCAAGCTAGGGCAGAAACGGGTTGAAAAACTGTTTTTT
medium-sized,TRBV5-1,TRBJ1-5,TRBD1,CASSTGQGDQPQHF,TGCGCCAGCAGCACAGGACAGGGCGATCAGCCCCAGCATTTT
many,TRBV20-1,TRBJ2-3,TRBD2,CSARWGGTDTQYF,TGCAGTGCTAGGTGGGGGGGGACAGATACGCAGTATTTT
many,TRBV23-1,TRBJ2-1,TRBD1,CASAKGASYNEQFF,TGCGCCAGCGCGAAGGGGGCCTCCTACAATGAGCAGTTCTTC
many,TRBV5-1,TRBJ2-2,TRBD2,CASSVRTSGDTGELFF,TGCGCCAGCAGCGTCAGGACTAGCGGGGACACCGGGGAGCTGTTTTTT
few,TRBV7-2,TRBJ1-1,.,CASSLEWTANTEAFF,TGTGCCAGCAGCTTAGAATGGACAGCGAACACTGAAGCTTTCTTT
many,TRBV4-3,TRBJ2-1,TRBD2,CASSQDGGSYNEQFF,TGCGCCAGCAGCCAAGATGGCGGGAGCTACAATGAGCAGTTCTTC
few,TRBV6-1,TRBJ2-7,.,CASSLEQGPFYEQYF,TGTGCCAGCAGCCTTGAACAGGGTCCTTTCTACGAGCAGTACTTC
large,TRBV20-1,TRBJ2-1,TRBD2,CSAREREGTYNEQFF,TGCAGTGCTAGAGAGCGGGAGGGTACCTACAATGAGCAGTTCTTC
many,TRBV7-9,TRBJ2-3,TRBD2,CASSLGSAGGRTDTQYF,TGTGCCAGCAGCTTAGGGTCGGCGGGGGGCCGCACAGATACGCAGTATTTT
.,TRBV7-6,TRBJ2-1,.,CASSQTSGGRNEQFF,TGTGCCAGCAGCCAGACTAGTGGGGGACGGAATGAGCAGTTCTTC
many,TRBV7-2,TRBJ2-7,.,CASSPTRDSYEQYF,TGTGCCAGCAGCCCAACTAGGGACTCCTACGAGCAGTACTTC
few,TRBV3-1,TRBJ1-1,.,CASRRRQNTEAFF,TGTGCCAGCAGAAGGCGACAGAACACTGAAGCTTTCTTT
few,TRBV14,TRBJ2-7,TRBD1,CASSPRDSPYEQYF,TGTGCCAGCAGCCCCCGGGACAGCCCCTACGAGCAGTACTTC
.,TRBV5-8,TRBJ2-7,TRBD1,CASRDLGQGVRTTYEQYF,TGTGCCAGCAGAGACCTGGGACAGGGGGTAAGGACAACCTACGAGCAGTACTTC
medium-sized,TRBV9,TRBJ2-2,.,CASSPDSYGELFF,TGTGCCAGCAGCCCAGACAGTTACGGGGAGCTGTTTTTT
.,TRBV15,TRBJ2-1,TRBD1,CATSRDQMRGQSEQFF,TGTGCCACCAGCAGAGATCAAATGAGGGGGCAGAGTGAGCAGTTCTTC
many,TRBV7-2,TRBJ2-1,.,CASSPSSKQFF,TGTGCCAGCAGCCCGTCGTCGAAGCAGTTCTTC
few,TRBV5-6,TRBJ2-7,TRBD1,CASSFIQGADEQYF,TGTGCCAGCAGCTTCATACAGGGGGCGGACGAGCAGTACTTC
few,TRBV28,TRBJ2-1,.,CASSSIGVTYNEQFF,TGTGCCAGCAGCTCAATTGGGGTAACCTACAATGAGCAGTTCTTC
many,TRBV3-1,TRBJ2-7,.,CASSQDSRVSSEQYF,TGTGCCAGCAGCCAAGATTCCAGGGTATCTAGCGAGCAGTACTTC
.,TRBV5-1,TRBJ2-1,TRBD1,CASWERTGARSSYNEQFF,TGCGCCAGCTGGGAGAGGACAGGGGCCCGGAGCTCCTACAATGAGCAGTTCTTC
many,TRBV27,TRBJ2-5,.,CASSFRETQYF,TGTGCCAGCAGTTTTCGAGAGACCCAGTACTTC
many,TRBV20-1,TRBJ2-1,.,CSEQPTYNEQFF,TGCAGTGAGCAGCCCACCTACAATGAGCAGTTCTTC
many,TRBV20-1,TRBJ2-1,.,CSAADPGFDEQFF,TGCAGTGCTGCGGACCCGGGGTTTGATGAGCAGTTCTTC
few,TRBV20-1,TRBJ1-2,.,CSARNRENYGYTF,TGCAGTGCTAGGAACAGGGAGAACTATGGCTACACCTTC
.,TRBV7-9,TRBJ2-2,.,CASSQRLTSAGELFF,TGTGCCAGCAGCCAGCGATTGACTTCGGCCGGGGAGCTGTTTTTT
many,TRBV6-2/TRBV6-3,TRBJ2-1,TRBD1,CASSYSPRGSYNEQFF,TGTGCCAGCAGTTACTCCCCCAGGGGGTCCTACAATGAGCAGTTCTTC
many,TRBV7-2,TRBJ2-3,.,CASSALLSSTDTQYF,TGTGCCAGCAGCGCGCTTCTATCTAGCACAGATACGCAGTATTTT
.,TRBV7-8,TRBJ2-2,TRBD2,CASTRGLAANTGELFF,TGTGCCAGCACCCGAGGACTAGCTGCGAACACCGGGGAGCTGTTTTTT
.,TRBV28,TRBJ2-3,.,CASSFPNTDTQYF,TGTGCCAGCAGTTTCCCCAACACAGATACGCAGTATTTT
many,TRBV7-9,TRBJ1-2,.,CASSLGVARNYGYTF,TGTGCCAGCAGCTTAGGGGTAGCCCGCAACTATGGCTACACCTTC
few,TRBV3-1,TRBJ2-1,.,CASSQDTGRYNEQFF,TGTGCCAGCAGCCAAGATACAGGGAGGTACAATGAGCAGTTCTTC
.,TRBV7-9,TRBJ2-7,.,CASSSSLSSLHEQYF,TGTGCCAGCAGCTCTTCCCTTTCTAGCTTGCACGAGCAGTACTTC
.,TRBV24-1,TRBJ2-1,TRBD1,CATSDLETGGNNEQFF,TGTGCCACCAGTGATTTAGAGACAGGGGGGAACAATGAGCAGTTCTTC
.,TRBV4-1,TRBJ2-4,.,CASSQDRTVGEKNIQYF,TGCGCCAGCAGCCAAGATAGGACAGTGGGAGAAAAAAACATTCAGTACTTC
few,TRBV12-3/TRBV12-4,TRBJ1-6,.,CASSLARYNSPLHF,TGTGCCAGCAGTTTAGCCAGATATAATTCACCCCTCCACTTT
.,TRBV7-8,TRBJ2-1,TRBD2,CASSLGLAGRSSYNEQFF,TGTGCCAGCAGCTTAGGACTAGCGGGAAGGAGCTCCTACAATGAGCAGTTCTTC
few,TRBV4-3,TRBJ2-6,TRBD1,CASSNGQGANLPGANVLTF,TGCGCCAGCAGCAACGGACAGGGAGCAAACCTTCCTGGGGCCAACGTCCTGACTTTC
many,TRBV10-3,TRBJ2-1,.,CAISEFSEGNEQFF,TGTGCCATCAGTGAGTTTAGCGAGGGGAATGAGCAGTTCTTC
few,TRBV20-1,TRBJ2-7,.,CSARVGLTSTYEQYF,TGCAGTGCTAGAGTAGGACTGACTAGTACCTACGAGCAGTACTTC